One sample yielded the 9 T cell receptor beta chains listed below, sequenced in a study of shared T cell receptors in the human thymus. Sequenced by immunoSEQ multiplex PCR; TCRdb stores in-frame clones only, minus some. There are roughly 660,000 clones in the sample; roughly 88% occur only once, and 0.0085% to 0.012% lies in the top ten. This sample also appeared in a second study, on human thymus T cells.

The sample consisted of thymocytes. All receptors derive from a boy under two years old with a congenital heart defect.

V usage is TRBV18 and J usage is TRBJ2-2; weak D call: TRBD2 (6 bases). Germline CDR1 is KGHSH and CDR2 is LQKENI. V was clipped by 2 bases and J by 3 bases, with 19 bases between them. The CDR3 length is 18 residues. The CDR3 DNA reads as TGTGCCAGCTCACCAACACGGGACTTCAACGACGACACCGGGGAGCTGTTTTTT. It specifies CASSPTRDFNDDTGELFF.

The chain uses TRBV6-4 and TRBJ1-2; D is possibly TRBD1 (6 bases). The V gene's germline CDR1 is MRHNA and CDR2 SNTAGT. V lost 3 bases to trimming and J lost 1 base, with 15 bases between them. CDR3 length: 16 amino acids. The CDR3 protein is CASSDKRQADNYGYTF. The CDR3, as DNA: TGTGCCAGCAGTGATAAGCGACAGGCTGATAACTATGGCTACACCTTC.

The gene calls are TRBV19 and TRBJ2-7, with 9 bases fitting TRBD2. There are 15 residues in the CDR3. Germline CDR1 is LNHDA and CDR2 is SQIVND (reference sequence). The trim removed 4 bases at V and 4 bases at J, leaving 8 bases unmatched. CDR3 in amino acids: CASSKGAGGRYEQYF. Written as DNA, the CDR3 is TGTGCCAGTAGTAAGGGGGCGGGAGGGCGGTACGAGCAGTACTTC.

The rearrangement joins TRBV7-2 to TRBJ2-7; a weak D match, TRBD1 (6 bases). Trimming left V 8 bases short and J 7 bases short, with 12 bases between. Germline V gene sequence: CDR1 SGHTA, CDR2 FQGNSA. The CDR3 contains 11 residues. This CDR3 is CASAARGEQYF. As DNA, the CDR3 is TGTGCCAGCGCAGCTAGGGGGGAGCAGTACTTC.

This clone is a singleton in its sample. The CDR3 DNA reads TGCGCCAGCAGCTTGGGGCAGGGGGCGCGGAACACCGGGGAGCTGTTTTTT. It translates to CASSLGQGARNTGELFF. The chain employs TRBV5-1 and TRBJ2-2, with 8 bases lining up with TRBD1. In germline, CDR1 is SGHRS, CDR2 YFSETQ. This CDR3 is 17 amino acids long. Germline trimming cut 0 bases from V and 1 base from J; bases unmatched to any gene: 5.

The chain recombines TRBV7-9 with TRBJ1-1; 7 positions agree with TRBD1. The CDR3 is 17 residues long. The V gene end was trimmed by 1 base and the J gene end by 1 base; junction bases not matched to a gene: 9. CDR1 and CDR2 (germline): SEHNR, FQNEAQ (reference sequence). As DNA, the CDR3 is TGTGCCAGCAGCTTAGAAAACTTTTCAGGGGGGAACACTGAAGCTTTCTTT. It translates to CASSLENFSGGNTEAFF.

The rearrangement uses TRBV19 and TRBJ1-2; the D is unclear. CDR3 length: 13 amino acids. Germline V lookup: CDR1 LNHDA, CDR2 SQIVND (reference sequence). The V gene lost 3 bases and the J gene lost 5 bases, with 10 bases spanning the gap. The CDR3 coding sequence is TGTGCCAGTAGTATCAGTCCGCCGTATGGCTACACCTTC. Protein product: CASSISPPYGYTF.

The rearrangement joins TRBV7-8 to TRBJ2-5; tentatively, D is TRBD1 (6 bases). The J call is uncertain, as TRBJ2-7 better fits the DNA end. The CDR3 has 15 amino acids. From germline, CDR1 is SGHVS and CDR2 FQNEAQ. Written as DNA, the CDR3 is TGTGCCAGCAGCTTAGCGCTTGACAGGCACTACGAGCAGTACTTC. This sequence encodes CASSLALDRHYEQYF.

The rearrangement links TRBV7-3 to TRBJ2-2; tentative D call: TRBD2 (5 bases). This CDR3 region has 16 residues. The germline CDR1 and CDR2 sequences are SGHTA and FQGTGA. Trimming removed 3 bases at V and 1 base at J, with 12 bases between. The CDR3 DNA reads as TGTGCCAGCAGCTTGCGAGCGGACCTGAACACCGGGGAGCTGTTTTTT. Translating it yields CASSLRADLNTGELFF.